This entry is about one TCR beta chain. These data originate in a study of CD8 T cells in Susac syndrome. Random hexamers were used to reverse transcribe the RNA input (about 0.5 to 1 ug). TCRdb redid the calling of the immunoSEQ multiplex PCR reads with MiXCR, one entry per CDR3 protein. Seen here are 240,000 or so distinct CDR3 sequences, 90% to 96% observed once, and the top ten hold approximately 0.1%. The germline V and J ends were trimmed by 6 bases and 2 bases, with 12 bases remaining between them. The CDR3 consists of 14 residues. The germline V gene encodes CDR1 ENHRY and CDR2 SYGVKD. The rearrangement links TRBV10-3 to TRBJ2-3; D remains unclear. The receptor was isolated from a human donor with Susac syndrome. What was sequenced was CD4+ T cells from PBMCs. Here the CDR3 DNA reads TGTGCCATCAGGGCGGAGACGTCCACAGATACGCAGTATTTT. Its translation is CAIRAETSTDTQYF.